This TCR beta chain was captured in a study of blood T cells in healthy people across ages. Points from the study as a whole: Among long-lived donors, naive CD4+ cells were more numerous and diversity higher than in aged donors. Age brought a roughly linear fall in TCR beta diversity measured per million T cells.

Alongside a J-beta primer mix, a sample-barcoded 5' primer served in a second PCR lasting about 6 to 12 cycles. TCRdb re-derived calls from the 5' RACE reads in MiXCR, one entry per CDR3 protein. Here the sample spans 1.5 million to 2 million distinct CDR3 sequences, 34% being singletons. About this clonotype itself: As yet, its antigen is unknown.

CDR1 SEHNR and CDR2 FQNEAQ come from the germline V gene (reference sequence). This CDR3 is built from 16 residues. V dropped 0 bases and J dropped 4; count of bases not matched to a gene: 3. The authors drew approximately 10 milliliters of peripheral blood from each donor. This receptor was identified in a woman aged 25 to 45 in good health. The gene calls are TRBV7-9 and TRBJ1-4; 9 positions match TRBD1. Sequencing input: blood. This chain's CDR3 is CASSLATGGLNEKLFF. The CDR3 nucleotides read TGTGCCAGCAGCTTAGCTACAGGGGGCCTTAATGAAAAACTGTTTTTT.